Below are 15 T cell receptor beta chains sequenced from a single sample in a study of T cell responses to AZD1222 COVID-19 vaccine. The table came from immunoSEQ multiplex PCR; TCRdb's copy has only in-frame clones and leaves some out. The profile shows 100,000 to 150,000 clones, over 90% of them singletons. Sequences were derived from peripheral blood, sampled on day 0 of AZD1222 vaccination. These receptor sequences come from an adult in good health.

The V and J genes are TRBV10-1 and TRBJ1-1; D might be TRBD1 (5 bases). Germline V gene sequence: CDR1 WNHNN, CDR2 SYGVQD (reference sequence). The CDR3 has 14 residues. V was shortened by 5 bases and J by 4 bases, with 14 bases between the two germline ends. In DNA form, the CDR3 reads TGCGCCAGCAGTCTGGCTCCGAGGGGCACTGAAGCTTTCTTT. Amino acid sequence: CASSLAPRGTEAFF.

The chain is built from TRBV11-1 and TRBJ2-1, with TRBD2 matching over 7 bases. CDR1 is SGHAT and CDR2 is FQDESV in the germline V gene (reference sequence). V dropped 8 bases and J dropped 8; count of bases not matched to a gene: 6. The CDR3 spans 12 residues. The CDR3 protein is CASRGSIHEQFF. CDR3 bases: TGTGCCAGCCGCGGGAGTATCCATGAGCAGTTCTTC.

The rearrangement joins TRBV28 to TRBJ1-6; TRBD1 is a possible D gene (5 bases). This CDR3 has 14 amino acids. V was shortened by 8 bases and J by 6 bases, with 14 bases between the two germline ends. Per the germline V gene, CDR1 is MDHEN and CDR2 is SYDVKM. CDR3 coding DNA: TGTGCCAGCCGATCCGGGACCTCTAATTCACCCCTCCACTTT. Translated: CASRSGTSNSPLHF. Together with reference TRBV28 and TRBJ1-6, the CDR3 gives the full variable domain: DVKVTQSSRYLVKRTGEKVFLECVQDMDHENMFWYRQDPGLGLRLIYFSYDVKMKEKGDIPEGYSVSREKKERFSLILESASTNQTSMYLCASRSGTSNSPLHFGNGTRLTVT.

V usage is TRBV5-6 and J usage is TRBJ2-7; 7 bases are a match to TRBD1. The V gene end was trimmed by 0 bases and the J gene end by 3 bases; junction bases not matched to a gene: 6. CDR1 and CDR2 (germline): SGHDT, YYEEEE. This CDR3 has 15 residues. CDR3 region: CASSLEGTDVYEQYF. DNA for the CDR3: TGTGCCAGCAGCTTGGAAGGGACAGACGTCTACGAGCAGTACTTC. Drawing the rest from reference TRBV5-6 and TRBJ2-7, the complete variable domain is DAGVTQSPTHLIKTRGQQVTLRCSPKSGHDTVSWYQQALGQGPQFIFQYYEEEERQRGNFPDRFSGHQFPNYSSELNVNALLLGDSALYLCASSLEGTDVYEQYFGPGTRLTVT.

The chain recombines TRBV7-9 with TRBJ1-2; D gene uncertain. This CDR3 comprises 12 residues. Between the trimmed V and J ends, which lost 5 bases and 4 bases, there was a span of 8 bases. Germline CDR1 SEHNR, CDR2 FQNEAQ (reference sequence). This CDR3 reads CASSLELYGYTF. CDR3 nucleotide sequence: TGTGCCAGCAGCCTCGAACTCTATGGCTACACCTTC.

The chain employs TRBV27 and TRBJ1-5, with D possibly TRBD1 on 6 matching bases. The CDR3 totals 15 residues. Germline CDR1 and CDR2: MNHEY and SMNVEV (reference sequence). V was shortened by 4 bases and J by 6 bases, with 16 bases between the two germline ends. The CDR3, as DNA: TGTGCCAGCAGTTCGGGACATCCAGGGCGTCAGCCCCAGCATTTT. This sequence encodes CASSSGHPGRQPQHF.

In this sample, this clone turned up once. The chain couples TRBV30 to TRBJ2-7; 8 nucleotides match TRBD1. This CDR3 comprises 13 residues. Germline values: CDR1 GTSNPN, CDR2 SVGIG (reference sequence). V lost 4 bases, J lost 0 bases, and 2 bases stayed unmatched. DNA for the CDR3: TGTGCCTGGAAGGGACAGGTCTCCTACGAGCAGTACTTC. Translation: CAWKGQVSYEQYF.

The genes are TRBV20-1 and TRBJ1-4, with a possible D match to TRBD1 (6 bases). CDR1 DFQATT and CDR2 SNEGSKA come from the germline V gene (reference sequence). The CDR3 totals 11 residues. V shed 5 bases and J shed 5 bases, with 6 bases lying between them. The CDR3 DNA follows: TGCAGTGCTGGGGGCAATGAAAAACTGTTTTTT. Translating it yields CSAGGNEKLFF.

CDR3 bases: TGTGCCAGCAGTTACTATTCAGGGGAAGCTTTCTTT. This codes for CASSYYSGEAFF. V gene TRBV6-5 combines with J gene TRBJ1-1; perhaps TRBD1 as D (5 bases). Germline lookup yields CDR1 MNHEY and CDR2 SVGAGI. The CDR3 extends over 12 amino acids. Trimming stripped 1 base from V and 8 bases from J, with 8 bases between.

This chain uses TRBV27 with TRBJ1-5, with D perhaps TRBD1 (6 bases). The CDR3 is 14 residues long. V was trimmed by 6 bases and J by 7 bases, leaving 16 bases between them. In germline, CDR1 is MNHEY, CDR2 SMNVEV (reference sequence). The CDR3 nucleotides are TGTGCCAGCAGAGAATCCAGGGGCGGCCAGCCCCAGCATTTT. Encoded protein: CASRESRGGQPQHF.

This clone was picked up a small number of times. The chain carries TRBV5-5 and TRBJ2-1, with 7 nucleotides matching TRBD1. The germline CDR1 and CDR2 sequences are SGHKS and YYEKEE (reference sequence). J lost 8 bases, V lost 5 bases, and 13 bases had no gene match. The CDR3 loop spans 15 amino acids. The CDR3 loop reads CASRNPTGLTDEQFF. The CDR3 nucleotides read TGTGCCAGCAGGAACCCGACAGGGCTTACGGATGAGCAGTTCTTC. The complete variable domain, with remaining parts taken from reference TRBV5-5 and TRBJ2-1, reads DAGVTQSPTHLIKTRGQQVTLRCSPISGHKSVSWYQQVLGQGPQFIFQYYEKEERGRGNFPDRFSARQFPNYSSELNVNALLLGDSALYLCASRNPTGLTDEQFFGPGTRLTVL.

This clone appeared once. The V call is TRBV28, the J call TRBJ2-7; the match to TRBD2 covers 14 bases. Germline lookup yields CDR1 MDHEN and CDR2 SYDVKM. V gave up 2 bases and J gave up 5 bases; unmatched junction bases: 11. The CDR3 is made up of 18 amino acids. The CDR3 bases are TGTGCCAGCAGTTTAATCGGACTAGCGGGAGGAAGTAGAAACGAGCAGTACTTC. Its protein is CASSLIGLAGGSRNEQYF.

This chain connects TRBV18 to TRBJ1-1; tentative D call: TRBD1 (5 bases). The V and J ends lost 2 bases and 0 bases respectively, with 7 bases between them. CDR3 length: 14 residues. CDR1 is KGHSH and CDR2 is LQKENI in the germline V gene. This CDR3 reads CASSPDSMNTEAFF. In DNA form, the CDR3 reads TGTGCCAGCTCACCAGACAGCATGAACACTGAAGCTTTCTTT.

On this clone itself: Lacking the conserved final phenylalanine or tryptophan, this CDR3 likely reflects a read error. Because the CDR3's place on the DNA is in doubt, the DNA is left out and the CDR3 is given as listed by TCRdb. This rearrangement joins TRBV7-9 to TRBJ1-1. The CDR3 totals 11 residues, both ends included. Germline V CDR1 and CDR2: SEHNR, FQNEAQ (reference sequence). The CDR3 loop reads CASSLQEGTLL.

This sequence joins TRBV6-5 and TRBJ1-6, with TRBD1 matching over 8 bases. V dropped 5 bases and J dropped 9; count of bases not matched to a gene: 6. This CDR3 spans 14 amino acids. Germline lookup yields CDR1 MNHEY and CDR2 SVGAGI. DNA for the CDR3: TGTGCCAGCAGTACCGGGACAGGCTCTTCACCCCTCCACTTT. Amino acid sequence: CASSTGTGSSPLHF.